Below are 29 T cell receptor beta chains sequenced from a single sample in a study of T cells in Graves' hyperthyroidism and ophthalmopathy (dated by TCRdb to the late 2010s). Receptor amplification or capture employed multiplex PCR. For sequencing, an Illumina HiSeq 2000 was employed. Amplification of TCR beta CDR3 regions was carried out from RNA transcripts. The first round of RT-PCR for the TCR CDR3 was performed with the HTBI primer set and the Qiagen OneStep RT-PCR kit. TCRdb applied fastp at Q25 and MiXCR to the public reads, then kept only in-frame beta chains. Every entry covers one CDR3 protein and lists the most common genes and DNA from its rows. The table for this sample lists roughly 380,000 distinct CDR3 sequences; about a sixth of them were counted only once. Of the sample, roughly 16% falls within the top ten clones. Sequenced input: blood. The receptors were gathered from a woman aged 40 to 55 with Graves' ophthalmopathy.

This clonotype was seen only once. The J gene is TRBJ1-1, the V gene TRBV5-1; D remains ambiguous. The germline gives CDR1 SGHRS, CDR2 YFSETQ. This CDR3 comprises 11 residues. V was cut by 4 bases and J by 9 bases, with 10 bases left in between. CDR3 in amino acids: CASSVGGKAFF. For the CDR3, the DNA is TGCGCCAGCAGCGTGGGTGGTAAAGCTTTCTTT.

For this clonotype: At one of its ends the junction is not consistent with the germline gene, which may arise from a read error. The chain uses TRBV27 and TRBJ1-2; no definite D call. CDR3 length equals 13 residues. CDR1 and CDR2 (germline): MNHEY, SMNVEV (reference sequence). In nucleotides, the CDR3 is TGTGCCAGCAGTTCATTGGGCTCTTTTGGCTACATCTTC. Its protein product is CASSSLGSFGYIF.

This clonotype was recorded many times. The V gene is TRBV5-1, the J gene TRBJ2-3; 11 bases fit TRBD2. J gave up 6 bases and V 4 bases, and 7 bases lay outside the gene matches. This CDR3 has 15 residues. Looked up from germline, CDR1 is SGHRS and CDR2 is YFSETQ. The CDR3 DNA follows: TGCGCCAGCAGCCTACTAGCGGGAGTGTCGGATACGCAGTATTTT. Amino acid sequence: CASSLLAGVSDTQYF.

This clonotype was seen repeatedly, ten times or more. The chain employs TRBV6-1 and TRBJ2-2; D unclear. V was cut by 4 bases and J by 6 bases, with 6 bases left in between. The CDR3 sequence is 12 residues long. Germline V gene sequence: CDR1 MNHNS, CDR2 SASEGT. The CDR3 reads CASSVRAGELFF. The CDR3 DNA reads TGTGCCAGCAGTGTTCGGGCCGGGGAGCTGTTTTTT.

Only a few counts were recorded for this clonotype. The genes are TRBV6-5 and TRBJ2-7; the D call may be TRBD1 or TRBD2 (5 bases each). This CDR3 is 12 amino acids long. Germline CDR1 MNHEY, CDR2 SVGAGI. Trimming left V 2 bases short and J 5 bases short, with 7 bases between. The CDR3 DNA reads TGTGCCAGCAGTTACGAGGGGAACGAGCAGTACTTC. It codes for CASSYEGNEQYF.

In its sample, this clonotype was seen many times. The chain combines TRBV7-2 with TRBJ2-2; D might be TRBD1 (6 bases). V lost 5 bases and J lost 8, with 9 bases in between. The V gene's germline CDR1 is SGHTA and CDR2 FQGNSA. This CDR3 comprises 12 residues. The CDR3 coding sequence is TGTGCCAGCAGCGTTACAGGGGGGGAGCTGTTTTTT. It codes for CASSVTGGELFF.

The CDR3: CSASPWALTSGDPRETQYF. The CDR3 DNA reads TGCAGTGCTAGTCCCTGGGCCCTGACTAGCGGAGACCCTCGGGAGACCCAGTACTTC. The J gene is TRBJ2-5, the V gene TRBV20-1, with 9 bases that match TRBD2. V shed 3 bases, J shed 5 bases, and the junction held 22 bases outside the gene matches. The germline V gene has CDR1 DFQATT and CDR2 SNEGSKA (reference sequence). This CDR3 region has 19 residues.

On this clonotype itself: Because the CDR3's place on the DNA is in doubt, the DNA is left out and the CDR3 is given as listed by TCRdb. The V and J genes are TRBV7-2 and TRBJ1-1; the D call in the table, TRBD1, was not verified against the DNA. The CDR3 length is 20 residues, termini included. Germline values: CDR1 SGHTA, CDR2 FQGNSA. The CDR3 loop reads CASSFYICSARGQGATEAFF.

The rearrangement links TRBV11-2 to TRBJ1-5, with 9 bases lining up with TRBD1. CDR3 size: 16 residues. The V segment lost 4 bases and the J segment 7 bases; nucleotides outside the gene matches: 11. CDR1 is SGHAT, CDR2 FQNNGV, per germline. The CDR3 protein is CASSSLRDRVGQPQHF. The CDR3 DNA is TGTGCCAGCAGCTCCCTCCGGGACAGGGTGGGGCAGCCCCAGCATTTT.

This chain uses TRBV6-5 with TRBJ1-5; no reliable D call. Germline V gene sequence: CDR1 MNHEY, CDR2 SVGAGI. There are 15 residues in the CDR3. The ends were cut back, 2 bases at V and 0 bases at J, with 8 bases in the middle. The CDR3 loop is CASSYGQSSNQPQHF. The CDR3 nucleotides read TGTGCCAGCAGTTACGGTCAGAGTAGCAATCAGCCCCAGCATTTT.

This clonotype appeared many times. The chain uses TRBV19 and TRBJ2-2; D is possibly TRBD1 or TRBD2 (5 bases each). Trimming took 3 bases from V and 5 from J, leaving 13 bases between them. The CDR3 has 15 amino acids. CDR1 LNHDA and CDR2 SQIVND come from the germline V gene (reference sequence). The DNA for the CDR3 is TGTGCCAGTAGTATGATCGGGGCAGGTACCGGGGAGCTGTTTTTT. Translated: CASSMIGAGTGELFF.

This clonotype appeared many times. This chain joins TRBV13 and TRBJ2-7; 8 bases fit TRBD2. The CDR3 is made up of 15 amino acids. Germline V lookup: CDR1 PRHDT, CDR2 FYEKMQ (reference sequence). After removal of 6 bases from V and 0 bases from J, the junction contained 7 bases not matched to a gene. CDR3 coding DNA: TGTGCCAGCAGTTCTCGAGCGGGAGCCTCCTACGAGCAGTACTTC. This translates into CASSSRAGASYEQYF.

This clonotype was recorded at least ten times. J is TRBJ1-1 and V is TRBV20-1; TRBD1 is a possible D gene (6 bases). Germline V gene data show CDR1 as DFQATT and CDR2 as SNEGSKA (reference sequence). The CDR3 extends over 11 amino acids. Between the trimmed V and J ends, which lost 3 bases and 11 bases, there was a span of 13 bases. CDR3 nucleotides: TGCAGTGCTAGTGACAGGTTGACGGCTTTCTTT. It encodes CSASDRLTAFF.

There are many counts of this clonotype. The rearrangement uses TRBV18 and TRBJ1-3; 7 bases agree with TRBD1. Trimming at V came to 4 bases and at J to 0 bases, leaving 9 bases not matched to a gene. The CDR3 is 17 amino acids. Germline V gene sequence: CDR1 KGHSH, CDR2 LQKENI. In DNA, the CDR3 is TGTGCCAGCTCACACCGGGACAGTCTACGCTCTGGAAACACCATATATTTT. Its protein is CASSHRDSLRSGNTIYF.

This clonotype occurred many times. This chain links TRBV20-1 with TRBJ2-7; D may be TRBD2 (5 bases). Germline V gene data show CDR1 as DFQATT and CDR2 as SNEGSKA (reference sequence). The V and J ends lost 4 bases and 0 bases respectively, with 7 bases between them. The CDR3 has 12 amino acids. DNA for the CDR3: TGCAGTGCTAACGGGGACTCCTACGAGCAGTACTTC. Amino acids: CSANGDSYEQYF.

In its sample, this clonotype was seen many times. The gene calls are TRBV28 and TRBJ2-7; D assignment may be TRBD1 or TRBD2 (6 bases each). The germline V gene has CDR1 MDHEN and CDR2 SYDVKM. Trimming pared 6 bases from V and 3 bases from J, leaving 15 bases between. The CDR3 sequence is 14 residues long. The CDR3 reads CASSDPGGYYEQYF. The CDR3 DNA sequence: TGTGCCAGCAGCGACCCCGGGGGCTACTACGAGCAGTACTTC.

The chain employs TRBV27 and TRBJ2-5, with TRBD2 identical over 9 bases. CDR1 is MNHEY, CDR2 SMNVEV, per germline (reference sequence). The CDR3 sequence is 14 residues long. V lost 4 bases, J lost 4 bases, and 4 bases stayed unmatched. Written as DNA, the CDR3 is TGTGCCAGCAGTTATTCAGCGGGAGGAGAGACCCAGTACTTC. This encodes CASSYSAGGETQYF.

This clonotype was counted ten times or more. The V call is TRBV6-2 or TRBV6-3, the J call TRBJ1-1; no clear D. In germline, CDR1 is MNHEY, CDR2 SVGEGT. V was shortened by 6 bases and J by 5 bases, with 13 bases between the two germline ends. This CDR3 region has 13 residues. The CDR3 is CASSPPTYTEAFF. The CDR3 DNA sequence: TGTGCCAGCAGCCCCCCAACCTATACTGAAGCTTTCTTT.

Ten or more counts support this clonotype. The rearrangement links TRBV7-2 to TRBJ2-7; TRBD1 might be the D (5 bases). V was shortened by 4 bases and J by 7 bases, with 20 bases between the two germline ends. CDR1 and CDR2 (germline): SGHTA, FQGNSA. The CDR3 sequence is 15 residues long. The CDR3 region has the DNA TGTGCCAGCAGCTCCAAACCCACCCTAGGGGTGGAGCAGTACTTC. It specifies CASSSKPTLGVEQYF.

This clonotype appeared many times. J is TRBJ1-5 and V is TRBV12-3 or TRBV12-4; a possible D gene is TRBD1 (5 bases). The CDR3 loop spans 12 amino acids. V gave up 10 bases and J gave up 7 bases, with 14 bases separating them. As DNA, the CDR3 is TGTGCCACGAGGAAGGGGCGCCAGCCCCAGCATTTT. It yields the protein CATRKGRQPQHF.

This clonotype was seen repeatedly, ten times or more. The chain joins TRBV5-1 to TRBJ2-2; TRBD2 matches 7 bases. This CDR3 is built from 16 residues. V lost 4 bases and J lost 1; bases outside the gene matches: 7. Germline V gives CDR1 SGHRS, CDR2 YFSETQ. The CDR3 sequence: CASSVPGLRNTGELFF. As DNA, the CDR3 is TGCGCCAGCAGCGTACCGGGACTAAGGAACACCGGGGAGCTGTTTTTT.

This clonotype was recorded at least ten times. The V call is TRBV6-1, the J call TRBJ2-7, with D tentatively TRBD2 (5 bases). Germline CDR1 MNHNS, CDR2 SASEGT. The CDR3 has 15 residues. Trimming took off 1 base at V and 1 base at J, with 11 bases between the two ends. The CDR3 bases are TGTGCCAGCAGTGAAGTTCCGGACTTATCCTACGAGCAGTACTTC. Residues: CASSEVPDLSYEQYF.

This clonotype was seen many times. CDR3 in DNA: TGTGCCAGCAGTTACTCGAGTTCCGGGGAGCTGTTTTTT. It encodes CASSYSSSGELFF. The chain carries TRBV6-5 and TRBJ2-2; unclear D gene. The CDR3 sequence is 13 residues long. Trimming shortened V by 0 bases and J by 6 bases, and 5 bases separated the two germline ends. Germline loops: CDR1 MNHEY, CDR2 SVGAGI.

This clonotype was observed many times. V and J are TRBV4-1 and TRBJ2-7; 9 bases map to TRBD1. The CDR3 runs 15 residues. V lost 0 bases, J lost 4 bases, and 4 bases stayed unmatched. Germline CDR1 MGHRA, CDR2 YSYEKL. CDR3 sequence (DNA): TGCGCCAGCAGCCAAGAGGACAGGGGATTGTACGAGCAGTACTTC. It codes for CASSQEDRGLYEQYF.

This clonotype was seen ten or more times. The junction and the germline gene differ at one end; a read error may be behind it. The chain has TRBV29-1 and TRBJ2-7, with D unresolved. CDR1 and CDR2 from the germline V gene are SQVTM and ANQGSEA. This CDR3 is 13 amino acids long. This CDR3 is CSYCGTDRYEQCF. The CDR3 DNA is TGCAGCTACTGTGGTACCGACCGCTACGAGCAGTGCTTC.

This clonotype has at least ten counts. CDR3: CASSSEGSAGNTIYF. In nucleotides, the CDR3 is TGTGCCAGCAGTTCTGAGGGGTCGGCTGGAAACACCATATATTTT. V and J are TRBV28 and TRBJ1-3; the D gene is possibly TRBD1 (5 bases). The CDR3 has 15 amino acids. V shed 4 bases and J shed 2 bases, with 12 bases lying between them. Germline V gene sequence: CDR1 MDHEN, CDR2 SYDVKM.

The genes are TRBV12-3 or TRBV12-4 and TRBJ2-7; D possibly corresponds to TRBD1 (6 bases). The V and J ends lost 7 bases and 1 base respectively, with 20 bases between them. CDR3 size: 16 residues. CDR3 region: CASTISDSGGSYEQYF. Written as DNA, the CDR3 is TGTGCCAGCACCATCTCGGACAGCGGAGGTTCCTACGAGCAGTACTTC.

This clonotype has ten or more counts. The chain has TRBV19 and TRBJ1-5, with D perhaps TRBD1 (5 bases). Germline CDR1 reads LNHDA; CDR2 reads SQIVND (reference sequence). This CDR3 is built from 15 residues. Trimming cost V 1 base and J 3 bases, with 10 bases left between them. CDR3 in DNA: TGTGCCAGTAGTATAGGAACAGGTTCCAATCAGCCCCAGCATTTT. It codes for CASSIGTGSNQPQHF.

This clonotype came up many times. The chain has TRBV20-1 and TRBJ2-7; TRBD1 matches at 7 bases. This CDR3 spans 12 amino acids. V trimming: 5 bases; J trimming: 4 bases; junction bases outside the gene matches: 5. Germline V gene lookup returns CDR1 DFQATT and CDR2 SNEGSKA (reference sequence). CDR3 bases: TGCAGTGCTGTGACAGGGTCTTACGAGCAGTACTTC. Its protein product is CSAVTGSYEQYF.